The T cell receptor (beta chain) described here comes from a study of T cells in Graves' hyperthyroidism and ophthalmopathy. General study points: In blood, most of the thyroid clonotypes expanded above 0.001 were also present. Classification by a 13 V-J model distinguished ophthalmopathy from stable hyperthyroidism.

The CDR3 covers 15 residues. V trimming: 6 bases; J trimming: 5 bases; junction bases outside the gene matches: 15. Germline CDR1 DFQATT, CDR2 SNEGSKA (reference sequence). Using RNA transcripts as the source, TCR beta CDR3 regions were amplified. The study used the HTBI primer set for a first-round RT-PCR of the TCR CDR3. In TCRdb, the multiplex PCR reads were re-called with MiXCR into one record per CDR3 protein. The sample has about 50,000 distinct CDR3 sequences; around 49% are singletons. A word on this clonotype: Its specificity is not known.

Graves' hyperthyroidism was deemed stable absent ophthalmopathy progression within 18 months. The chain employs TRBV20-1 and TRBJ2-5; 7 bases align to TRBD2. The sample taken for sequencing was peripheral blood or thyroid tissue (not recorded which). This TCR was sampled from a woman between 50 and 59 years old with Graves' hyperthyroidism. CDR3 loop: CSAGDGGRAKETQYF. The DNA for the CDR3 is TGCAGTGCAGGGGACGGAGGGAGGGCCAAGGAGACCCAGTACTTC.